The sequence of this TCR beta chain was determined in a study of T-cell reconstitution after alpha-beta-depleted transplantation in children (dated by TCRdb to 2015 to 2016). General notes on the study: The study quantitatively tracked T-cell immune reconstitution after TCRalphabeta/CD19-depleted allogeneic hematopoietic cell transplantation in children using TCR repertoire profiling. General findings and caveats noted by the study authors: The frequencies of hyperexpanded clones fell over the following months, and after one year, T-cell counts and TCRbeta diversity were mostly attributed to newly produced T cells. About two months after transplant, the apparently early recovery of alphabetaT-cell counts reportedly depended on just several hundred clones that had expanded rapidly and came from non-depleted graft cells. In some patients, high TCRbeta diversity at day 60 was attributed to recipient T cells and intrathymic progenitors that had survived conditioning.

The treatment or condition label, read with the paper, signifies: allogeneic hematopoietic cell transplantation with graft depleted of TCRalphabeta T cells and CD19 B cells. TCRalphabeta/CD19-depleted allogeneic hematopoietic cell grafts were given to the transplant recipients, all of whom were children. Library generation was performed with PCR. Instrument on record: Illumina HiSeq 2500. To normalize quantification of the TCRbeta repertoire, the TCR libraries were built with molecular barcoding that relied on unique molecular identifiers. Using fastp at Q25 and MiXCR, TCRdb reprocessed the public reads and kept productive beta chains. When rows share a CDR3 protein, they turn into one entry using the most common DNA and genes. The sample table holds 780,000 or so distinct CDR3 sequences, of which about 15% were seen once. About 5% of the sample comes from the top ten. About this clonotype: Its antigen is unknown. No base-level quality is on record; no much larger clone is a single base apart.

The CDR3 sequence holds 17 residues, the cysteine and phenylalanine included. CDR3 DNA is the only sequence kept; it has 51 bases, read in frame from the first base. Looking up the germline V gene yields CDR1 KGHSH and CDR2 LQKENI. Trimming removed 3 bases from V and 1 base from J, leaving 15 bases between the germline ends. The chain was built from TRBV18 and TRBJ2-2; a tentative D match to TRBD2 spans 5 bases. The receptor was derived from a male patient younger than 18 who had a stem cell transplant for acute lymphoblastic leukemia, so the T cells may come from the graft donor. The sequences come from PBMCs, mostly from graft donor cells, collected 360 days after TCRalphabeta/CD19-depleted stem cell transplant. Here the CDR3 is given as CASSPRARALNTGELFF. The sequenced DNA: TGTGCCAGCTCACCGCGGGCTCGAGCGCTGAACACCGGGGAGCTGTTTTTT.